The T cell receptor (beta chain) described here comes from a study of cytomegalovirus exposure and HLA in healthy donors. About this clone: Its antigen is not known.

PCR was performed using 60 Vbeta and 13 Jbeta primers. This table comes from immunoSEQ multiplex PCR, and its TCRdb copy is limited to in-frame clones, with some not included. Among around 130,000 clones listed, 65% to 90% were seen once. Findings and caveats of the study: When analyzed later, a missense DCLRE1C variant was found to be linked to TCR beta V- and J-gene trimming. The study put 150 or so TCR beta chains on its list as cytomegalovirus-associated. Further analysis was carried out later, and it showed several of the most significant clusters appearing linked to common viral pathogens. When a later analysis was performed, an Asian-associated ancestry cluster reportedly had fewer N-insertions than the 666-donor mean.

The CDR3 has 14 amino acids. The trim removed 7 bases at V and 2 bases at J, leaving 5 bases unmatched. Germline values: CDR1 MNHEY, CDR2 SVGAGI. The sample comprised PBMCs. The TCR sequence derives from a man over 45 in good health and CMV-seronegative. The chain recombines TRBV6-5 with TRBJ2-3; 8 nucleotides align to TRBD1. The DNA for the CDR3 is TGTGCCAGCACCAGGGACAGGACCACAGATACGCAGTATTTT. Translating it yields CASTRDRTTDTQYF.